This T cell receptor (beta chain) was retrieved from a study of blood T cells in healthy people across ages. Study-wide background: When template switching was applied, about one barcoded beta molecule was captured per two T cells.

With a J-beta primer mix and a sample-barcoded 5' primer, a second PCR ran about 7 to 12 cycles. TCRdb reprocessed the 5' RACE reads via MiXCR and lists one record per CDR3 protein. The table includes roughly 1,500,000 distinct CDR3 sequences, 40% to 50% detected once. Germline-derived CDR1 and CDR2 are SGHTA and FQGTGA. This CDR3 comprises 17 residues. Remarks on this clonotype: No antigen is known for it.

Whole-study results and caveats: Diversity estimates from one million T cells were considered underestimates.

The sequencing sample was made of blood. The gene calls are TRBV7-3 and TRBJ2-5, with TRBD2 matching 14 bases. The DNA end favors TRBJ2-7, so the J call may be wrong. The receptor comes from a woman aged 18 to 35 in good health. As DNA, the CDR3 is TGTGCCAGCAGCTTCACCCCTTCGGGACTAGCGGGGGTCGAGCAGTACTTC. This encodes CASSFTPSGLAGVEQYF.